The T cell receptor (beta chain) described here comes from a study of cytotoxic CD8 clonotypes in ibrutinib-treated CLL. Findings and limits, study-wide: Clonality rose at ibrutinib response and fell back toward baseline at progression.

Here immunoSEQ multiplex PCR was the method, and the copy in TCRdb shows in-frame clones only, minus some. The sample has about 130,000 clones, 70% to 80% seen once. The table lists this clone with a count of one. The antigen is not known. V shed 4 bases and J shed 6 bases, with 11 bases lying between them. This CDR3 is 13 amino acids long. Germline values: CDR1 MNHEY, CDR2 SVGAGI. V and J are TRBV6-5 and TRBJ2-3; D might be TRBD1 (6 bases). The source is a human donor with chronic lymphocytic leukemia. The sample was PBMCs, taken after 24 months of ibrutinib treatment. The CDR3 sequence: CASSSGDWDTQYF. CDR3 coding DNA: TGTGCCAGCAGTTCAGGGGATTGGGATACGCAGTATTTT.